This TCR beta chain was recovered during a study of a mutant IDH1 vaccine in newly diagnosed glioma. Study as a whole: The sex distribution of treated patients was about 62% male and about 38% female, with a mean age of approximately 40 years.

The time point: baseline, week 1 (first vaccination visit). As for treatment: pre-vaccination baseline after standard-of-care therapy. The table came from immunoSEQ multiplex PCR; TCRdb's copy has only in-frame clones and leaves some out. The sample yields around 53,000 clones, roughly 88% seen once. With 2 bases clipped from V and 3 bases from J, the junction kept 4 bases outside the gene matches. The CDR3 consists of 15 residues. CDR1 SGHTA and CDR2 FQGTGA come from the germline V gene. The receptor was derived from a man aged 40-55 years with glioma. The sequencing here drew on PBMCs, taken from a glioma patient treated with radiotherapy, temozolomide or both. J is TRBJ2-7 and V is TRBV7-3; TRBD1 matches at 10 bases. The CDR3 here is CASSLFGQGGYEQYF. For the CDR3, the DNA is TGTGCCAGCAGCTTATTTGGACAGGGGGGCTACGAGCAGTACTTC. Combining the CDR3 with reference TRBV7-3 and TRBJ2-7 gives the whole variable domain GAGVSQTPSNKVTEKGKYVELRCDPISGHTALYWYRQSLGQGPEFLIYFQGTGAADDSGLPNDRFFAVRPEGSVSTLKIQRTERGDSAVYLCASSLFGQGGYEQYFGPGTRLTVT.